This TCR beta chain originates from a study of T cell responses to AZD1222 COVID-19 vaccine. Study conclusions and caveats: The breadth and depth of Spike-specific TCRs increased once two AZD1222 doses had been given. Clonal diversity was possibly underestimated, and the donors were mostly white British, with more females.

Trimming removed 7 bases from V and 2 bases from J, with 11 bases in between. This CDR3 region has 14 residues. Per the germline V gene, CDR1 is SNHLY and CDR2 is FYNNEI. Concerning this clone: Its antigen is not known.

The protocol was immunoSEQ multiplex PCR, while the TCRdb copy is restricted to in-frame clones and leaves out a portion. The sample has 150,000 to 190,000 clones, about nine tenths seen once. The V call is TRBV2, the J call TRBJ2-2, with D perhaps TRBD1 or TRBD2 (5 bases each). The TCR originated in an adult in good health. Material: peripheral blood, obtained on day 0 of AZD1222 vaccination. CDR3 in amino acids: CASTVGENTGELFF. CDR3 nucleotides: TGTGCCAGCACGGTGGGGGAAAACACCGGGGAGCTGTTTTTT.